This T cell receptor (beta chain) was profiled in a study of HIV-infected patients and healthy controls. About the research overall: The CD4:CD8 ratio increased slightly in early therapy, but CD8 counts showed no consistent change.

Study findings and constraints: Healthy control repertoires had roughly threefold more distinct CDR3s than untreated HIV+ repertoires, and higher Shannon diversity. Diversity differences between study cohorts were not due to their slight age and sex differences.

Roughly three months, about 14 weeks, into antiretroviral therapy, follow-up blood was collected. No cell fractionation was done, so the repertoire covers all unsorted peripheral blood T cells. About 450 ng RNA was reverse transcribed with alpha and beta constant-region primers. Using multiplexing indices, alpha and beta chain libraries were generated apart by chain-specific third strand synthesis. One primer pair amplified all rearrangements per chain; each cDNA got molecular barcodes. TCRdb reprocessed the 5' RACE reads via MiXCR and lists one record per CDR3 protein. The repertoire holds roughly 8,000 distinct CDR3 sequences, with 6.7% as singletons. A remark on this clonotype: As yet, its antigen is unknown. Being off target in a library aimed at alpha chains, this beta chain has a size of little meaning.

Specimen: blood, collected during antiretroviral therapy. This TCR came from an adult with HIV infection.

The CDR3 DNA is TGTGCCAGTAGTTCAGGGCGGGCTGAAGCTTTCTTT. As protein: CASSSGRAEAFF. The V gene is TRBV13, the J gene TRBJ1-1; possible D gene TRBD1, 5 bases. V was trimmed by 9 bases and J by 6 bases, leaving 14 bases between them. Germline V gene sequence: CDR1 PRHDT, CDR2 FYEKMQ (reference sequence). The CDR3 consists of 12 residues.